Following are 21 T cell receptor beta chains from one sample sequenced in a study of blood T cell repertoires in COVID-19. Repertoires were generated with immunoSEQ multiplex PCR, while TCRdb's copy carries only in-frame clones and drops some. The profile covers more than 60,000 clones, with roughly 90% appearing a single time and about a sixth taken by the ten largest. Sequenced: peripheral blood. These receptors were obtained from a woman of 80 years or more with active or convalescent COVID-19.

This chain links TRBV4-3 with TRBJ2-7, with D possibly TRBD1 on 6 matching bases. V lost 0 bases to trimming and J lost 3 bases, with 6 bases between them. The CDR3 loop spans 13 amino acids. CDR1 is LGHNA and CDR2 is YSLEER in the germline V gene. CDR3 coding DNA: TGCGCCAGCAGCCAAGAACAGGGCTACGAGCAGTACTTC. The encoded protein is CASSQEQGYEQYF.

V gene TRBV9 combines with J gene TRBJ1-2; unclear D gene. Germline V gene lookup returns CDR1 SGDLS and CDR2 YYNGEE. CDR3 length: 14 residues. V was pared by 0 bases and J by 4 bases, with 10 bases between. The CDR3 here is CASSVGVEVYGYTF. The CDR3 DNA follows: TGTGCCAGCAGCGTAGGGGTGGAGGTCTATGGCTACACCTTC. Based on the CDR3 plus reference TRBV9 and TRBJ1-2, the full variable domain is DSGVTQTPKHLITATGQRVTLRCSPRSGDLSVYWYQQSLDQGLQFLIQYYNGEERAKGNILERFSAQQFPDLHSELNLSSLELGDSALYFCASSVGVEVYGYTFGSGTRLTVV.

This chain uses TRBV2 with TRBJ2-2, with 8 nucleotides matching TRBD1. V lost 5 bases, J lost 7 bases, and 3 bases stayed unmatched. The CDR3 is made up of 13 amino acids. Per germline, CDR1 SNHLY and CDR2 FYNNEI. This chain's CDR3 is CASSPQGVGELFF. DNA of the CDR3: TGTGCCAGCAGTCCACAGGGGGTCGGGGAGCTGTTTTTT.

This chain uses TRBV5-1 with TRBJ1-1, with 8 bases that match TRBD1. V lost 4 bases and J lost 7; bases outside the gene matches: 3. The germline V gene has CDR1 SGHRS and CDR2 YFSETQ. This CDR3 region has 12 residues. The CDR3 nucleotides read TGCGCCAGCAGCCCGACAGGGGTTGAAGCTTTCTTT. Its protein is CASSPTGVEAFF.

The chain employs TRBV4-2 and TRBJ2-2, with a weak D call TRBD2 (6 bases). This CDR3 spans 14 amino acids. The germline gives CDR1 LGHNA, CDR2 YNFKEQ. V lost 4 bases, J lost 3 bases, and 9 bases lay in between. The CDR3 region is CASSPRLDTGELFF. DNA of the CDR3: TGTGCCAGCAGCCCCCGACTAGACACCGGGGAGCTGTTTTTT.

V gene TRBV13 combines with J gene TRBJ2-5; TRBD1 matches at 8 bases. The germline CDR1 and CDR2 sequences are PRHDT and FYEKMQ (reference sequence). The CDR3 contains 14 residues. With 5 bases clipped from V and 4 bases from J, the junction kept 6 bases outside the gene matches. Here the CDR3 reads CASSTRQGRETQYF. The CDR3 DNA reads TGTGCCAGCAGCACCCGACAGGGGAGAGAGACCCAGTACTTC.

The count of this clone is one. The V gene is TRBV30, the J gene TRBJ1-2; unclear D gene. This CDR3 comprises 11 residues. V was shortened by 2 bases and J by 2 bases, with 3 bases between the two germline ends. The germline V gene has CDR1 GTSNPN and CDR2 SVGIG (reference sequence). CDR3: CAWSINYGYTF. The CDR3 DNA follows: TGTGCCTGGAGTATAAACTATGGCTACACCTTC.

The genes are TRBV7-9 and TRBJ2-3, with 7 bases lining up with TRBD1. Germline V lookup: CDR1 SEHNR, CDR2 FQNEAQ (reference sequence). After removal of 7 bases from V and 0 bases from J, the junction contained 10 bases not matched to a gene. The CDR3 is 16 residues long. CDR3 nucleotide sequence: TGTGCCAGCACCCCCGGACAGGCCTCTAGCACAGATACGCAGTATTTT. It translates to CASTPGQASSTDTQYF.

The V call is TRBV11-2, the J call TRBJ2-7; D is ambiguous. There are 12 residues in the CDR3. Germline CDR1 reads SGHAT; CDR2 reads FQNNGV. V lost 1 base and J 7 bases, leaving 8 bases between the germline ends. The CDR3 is CASSLGPGEQYF. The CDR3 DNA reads TGTGCCAGCAGCTTAGGTCCAGGAGAGCAGTACTTC. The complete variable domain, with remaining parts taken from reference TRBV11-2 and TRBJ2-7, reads EAGVAQSPRYKIIEKRQSVAFWCNPISGHATLYWYQQILGQGPKLLIQFQNNGVVDDSQLPKDRFSAERLKGVDSTLKIQPAKLEDSAVYLCASSLGPGEQYFGPGTRLTVT.

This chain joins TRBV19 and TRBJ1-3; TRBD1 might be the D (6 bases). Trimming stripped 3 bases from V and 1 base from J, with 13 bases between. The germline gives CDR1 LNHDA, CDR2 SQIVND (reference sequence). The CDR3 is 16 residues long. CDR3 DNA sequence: TGTGCCAGTAGTATCCAGGGGAGTTATTCTGGAAACACCATATATTTT. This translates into CASSIQGSYSGNTIYF.

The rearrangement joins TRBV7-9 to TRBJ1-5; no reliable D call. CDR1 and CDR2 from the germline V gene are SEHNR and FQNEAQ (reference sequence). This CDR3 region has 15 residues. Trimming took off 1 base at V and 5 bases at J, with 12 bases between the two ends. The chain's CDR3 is CASSLGGFMDQPQHF. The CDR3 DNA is TGTGCCAGCAGCTTAGGAGGATTTATGGATCAGCCCCAGCATTTT.

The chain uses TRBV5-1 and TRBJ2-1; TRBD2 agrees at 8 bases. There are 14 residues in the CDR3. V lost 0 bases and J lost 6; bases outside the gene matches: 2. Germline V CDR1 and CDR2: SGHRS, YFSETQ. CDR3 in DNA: TGCGCCAGCAGCTTGGAACGGGGGGGCAATGAGCAGTTCTTC. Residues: CASSLERGGNEQFF.

The CDR3 loop is CASSDRGQGGIEKLFF. The CDR3 DNA sequence: TGTGCCAGCAGTGACCGCGGACAGGGAGGGATTGAAAAACTGTTTTTT. V is TRBV6-1 and J is TRBJ1-4; TRBD1 aligns across 8 bases. Looked up from germline, CDR1 is MNHNS and CDR2 is SASEGT. CDR3 length equals 16 residues. V was clipped by 3 bases and J by 7 bases; unmatched bases: 10.

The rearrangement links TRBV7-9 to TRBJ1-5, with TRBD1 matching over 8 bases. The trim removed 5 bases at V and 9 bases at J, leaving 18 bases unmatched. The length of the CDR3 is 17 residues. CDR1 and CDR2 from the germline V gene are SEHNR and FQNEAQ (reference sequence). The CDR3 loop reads CASSLWTGKALRVPQHF. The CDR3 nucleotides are TGTGCCAGCAGCCTCTGGACAGGGAAGGCCCTTCGCGTGCCCCAGCATTTT.

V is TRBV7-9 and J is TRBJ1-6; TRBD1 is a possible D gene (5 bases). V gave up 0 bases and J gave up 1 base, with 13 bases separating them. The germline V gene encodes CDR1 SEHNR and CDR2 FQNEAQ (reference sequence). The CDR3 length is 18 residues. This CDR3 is CASSLARGGESYNSPLHF. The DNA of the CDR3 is TGTGCCAGCAGCTTAGCGCGTGGAGGGGAGTCCTATAATTCACCCCTCCACTTT.

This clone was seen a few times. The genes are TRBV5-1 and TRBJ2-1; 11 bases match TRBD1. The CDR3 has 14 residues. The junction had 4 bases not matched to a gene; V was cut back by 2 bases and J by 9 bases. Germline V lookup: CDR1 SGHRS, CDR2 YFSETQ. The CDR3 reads CASSFGTGGVEQFF. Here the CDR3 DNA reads TGCGCCAGCAGCTTCGGGACAGGGGGAGTTGAGCAGTTCTTC.

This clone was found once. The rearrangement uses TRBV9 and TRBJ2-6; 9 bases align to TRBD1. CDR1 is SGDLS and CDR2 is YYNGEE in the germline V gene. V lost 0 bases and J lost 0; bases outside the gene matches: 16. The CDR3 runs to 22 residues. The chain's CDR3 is CASSVAGRFIGTGSSGANVLTF. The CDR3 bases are TGTGCCAGCAGCGTAGCTGGTAGGTTTATCGGGACAGGGAGCTCTGGGGCCAACGTCCTGACTTTC.

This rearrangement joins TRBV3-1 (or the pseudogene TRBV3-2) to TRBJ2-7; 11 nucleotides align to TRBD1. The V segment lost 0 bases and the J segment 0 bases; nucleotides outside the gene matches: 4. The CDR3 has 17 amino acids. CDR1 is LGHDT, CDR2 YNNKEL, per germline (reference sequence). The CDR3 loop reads CASSQERGTGGSYEQYF. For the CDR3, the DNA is TGTGCCAGCAGCCAAGAGCGAGGGACAGGGGGCTCCTACGAGCAGTACTTC.

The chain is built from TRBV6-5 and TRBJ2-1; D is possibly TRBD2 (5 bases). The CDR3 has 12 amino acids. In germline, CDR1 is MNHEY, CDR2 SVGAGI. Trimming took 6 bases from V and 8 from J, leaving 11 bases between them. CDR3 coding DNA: TGTGCCAGCAGCCCCACGGGGTATGAGCAGTTCTTC. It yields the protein CASSPTGYEQFF.

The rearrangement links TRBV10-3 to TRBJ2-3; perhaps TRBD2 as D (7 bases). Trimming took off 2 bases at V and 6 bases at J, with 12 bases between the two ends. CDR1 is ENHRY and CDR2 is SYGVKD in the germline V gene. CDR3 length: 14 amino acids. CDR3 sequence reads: CAISERGARDTQYF. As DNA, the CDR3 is TGTGCCATCAGTGAGCGGGGGGCCAGGGATACGCAGTATTTT.

The CDR3 sequence is CASSQPPGTINTQYF. CDR3 DNA sequence: TGTGCCAGCAGCCAACCGCCCGGGACTATCAATACGCAGTATTTT. The V gene is TRBV3-1 (or the pseudogene TRBV3-2), the J gene TRBJ2-3; 7 bases line up with TRBD2. The ends lost 2 bases at V and 7 bases at J; junction bases unmatched: 9. The germline V gene encodes CDR1 LGHDT and CDR2 YNNKEL (reference sequence). The CDR3 covers 15 residues.